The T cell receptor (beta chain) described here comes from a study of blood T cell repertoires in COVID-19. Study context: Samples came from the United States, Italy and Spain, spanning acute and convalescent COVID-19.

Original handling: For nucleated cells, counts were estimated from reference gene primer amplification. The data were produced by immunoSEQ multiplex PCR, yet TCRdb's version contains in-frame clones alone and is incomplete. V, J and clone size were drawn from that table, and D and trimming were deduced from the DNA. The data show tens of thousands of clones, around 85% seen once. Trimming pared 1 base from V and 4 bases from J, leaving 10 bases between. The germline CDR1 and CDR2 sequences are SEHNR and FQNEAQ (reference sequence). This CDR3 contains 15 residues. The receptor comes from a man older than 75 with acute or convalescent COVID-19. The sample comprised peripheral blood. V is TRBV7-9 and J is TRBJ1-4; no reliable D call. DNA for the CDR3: TGTGCCAGCAGCTTAGGCTCCAGGATTAATGAAAAACTGTTTTTT. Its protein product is CASSLGSRINEKLFF.